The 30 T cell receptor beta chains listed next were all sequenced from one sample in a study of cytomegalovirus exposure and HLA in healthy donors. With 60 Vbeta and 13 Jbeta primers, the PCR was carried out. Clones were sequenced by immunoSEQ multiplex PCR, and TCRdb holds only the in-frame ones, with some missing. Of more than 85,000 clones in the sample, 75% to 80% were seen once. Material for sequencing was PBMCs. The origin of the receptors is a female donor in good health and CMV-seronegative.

CDR3 coding DNA: TGTGCCAGCAGTGCCGACAGGGCCTCTGGGGCCAACGTCCTGACTTTC. It encodes CASSADRASGANVLTF. V and J are TRBV6-1 and TRBJ2-6; 7 nucleotides agree with TRBD1. The CDR3 spans 16 residues. Trimming cost V 4 bases and J 0 bases; bases outside gene matches: 3. Germline V gene data show CDR1 as MNHNS and CDR2 as SASEGT.

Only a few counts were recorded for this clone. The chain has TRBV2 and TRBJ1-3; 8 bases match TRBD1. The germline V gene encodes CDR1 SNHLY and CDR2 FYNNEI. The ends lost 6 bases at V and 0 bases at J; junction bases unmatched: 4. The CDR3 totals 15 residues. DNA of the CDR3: TGTGCCAGCAGAGGACAGGGTTACTCTGGAAACACCATATATTTT. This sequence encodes CASRGQGYSGNTIYF. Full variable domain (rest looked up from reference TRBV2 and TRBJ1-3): EPEVTQTPSHQVTQMGQEVILRCVPISNHLYFYWYRQILGQKVEFLVSFYNNEISEKSEIFDDQFSVERPDGSNFTLKIRSTKLEDSAMYFCASRGQGYSGNTIYFGEGSWLTVV.

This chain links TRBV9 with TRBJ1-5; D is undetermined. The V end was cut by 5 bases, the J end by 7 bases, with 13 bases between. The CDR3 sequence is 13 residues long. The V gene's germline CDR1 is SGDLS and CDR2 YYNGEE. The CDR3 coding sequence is TGTGCCAGCAGTGGAGGTCCGGGGCAGCCCCAGCATTTT. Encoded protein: CASSGGPGQPQHF.

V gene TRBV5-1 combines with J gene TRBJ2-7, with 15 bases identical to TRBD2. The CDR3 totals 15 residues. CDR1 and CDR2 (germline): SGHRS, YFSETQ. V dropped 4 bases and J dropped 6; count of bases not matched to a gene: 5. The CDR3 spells CASSPGLAGGLEQYF. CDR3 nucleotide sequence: TGCGCCAGCAGCCCGGGACTAGCGGGGGGCCTCGAGCAGTACTTC.

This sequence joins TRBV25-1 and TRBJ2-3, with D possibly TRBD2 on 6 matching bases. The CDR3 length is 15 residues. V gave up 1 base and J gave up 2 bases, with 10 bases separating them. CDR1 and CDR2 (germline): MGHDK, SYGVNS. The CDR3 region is CASSEFRGNTDTQYF. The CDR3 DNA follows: TGTGCCAGCAGTGAATTCCGGGGGAACACAGATACGCAGTATTTT.

This chain's CDR3 is CASSQSRSPGTEAFF. In DNA form, the CDR3 reads TGTGCCAGCAGCCAGTCGCGTTCCCCGGGGACTGAAGCTTTCTTT. The chain uses TRBV7-8 and TRBJ1-1; D is uncertain. Germline CDR1 reads SGHVS; CDR2 reads FQNEAQ. The CDR3 is made up of 15 amino acids. V gave up 5 bases and J gave up 5 bases, with 18 bases separating them.

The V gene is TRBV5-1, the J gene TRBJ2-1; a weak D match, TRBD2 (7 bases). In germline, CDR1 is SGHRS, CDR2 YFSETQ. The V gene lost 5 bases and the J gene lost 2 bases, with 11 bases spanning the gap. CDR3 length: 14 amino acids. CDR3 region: CASSSGGAYNEQFF. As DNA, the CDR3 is TGCGCCAGCAGTTCGGGGGGCGCCTACAATGAGCAGTTCTTC.

Here the CDR3 DNA reads TGTGCCAGCAGCTACCGGACTAGCGGGAGCTATGAGCAGTTCTTC. Translated: CASSYRTSGSYEQFF. The rearrangement joins TRBV7-3 to TRBJ2-1; 13 bases agree with TRBD2. V lost 4 bases and J lost 8; bases outside the gene matches: 5. The CDR3 is made up of 15 amino acids. Germline assignment: CDR1 SGHTA and CDR2 FQGTGA.

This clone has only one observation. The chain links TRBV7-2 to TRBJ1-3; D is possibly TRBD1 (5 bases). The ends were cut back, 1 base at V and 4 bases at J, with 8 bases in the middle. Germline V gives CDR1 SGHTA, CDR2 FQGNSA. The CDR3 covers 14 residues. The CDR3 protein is CASSLGQLGNTIYF. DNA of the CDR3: TGTGCCAGCAGCTTAGGACAGTTAGGAAACACCATATATTTT.

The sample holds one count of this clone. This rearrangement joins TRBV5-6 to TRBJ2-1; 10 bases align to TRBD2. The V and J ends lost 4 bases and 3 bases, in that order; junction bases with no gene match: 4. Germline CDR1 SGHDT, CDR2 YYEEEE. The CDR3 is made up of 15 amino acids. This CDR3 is CASSIAGGRYNEQFF. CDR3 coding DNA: TGTGCCAGCAGCATAGCGGGAGGCCGCTACAATGAGCAGTTCTTC.

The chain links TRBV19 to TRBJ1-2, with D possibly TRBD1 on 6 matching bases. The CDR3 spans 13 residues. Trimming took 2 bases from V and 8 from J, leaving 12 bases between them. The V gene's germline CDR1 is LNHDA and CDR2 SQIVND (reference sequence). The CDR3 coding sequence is TGTGCCAGTAGTATACCCAGGGGATTCGGCTACACCTTC. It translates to CASSIPRGFGYTF.

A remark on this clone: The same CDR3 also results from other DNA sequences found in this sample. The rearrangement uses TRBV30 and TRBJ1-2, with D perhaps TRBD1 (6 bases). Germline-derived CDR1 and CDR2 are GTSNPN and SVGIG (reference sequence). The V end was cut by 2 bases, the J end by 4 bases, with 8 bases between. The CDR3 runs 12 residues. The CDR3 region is CAWSPGAYGYTF. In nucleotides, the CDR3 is TGTGCCTGGAGTCCAGGGGCCTATGGCTACACCTTC.

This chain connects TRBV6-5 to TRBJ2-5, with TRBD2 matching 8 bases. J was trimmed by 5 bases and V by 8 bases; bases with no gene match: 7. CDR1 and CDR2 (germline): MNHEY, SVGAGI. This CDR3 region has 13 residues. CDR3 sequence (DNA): TGTGCCAGCCGCCCGGGGGGGGACGAGACCCAGTACTTC. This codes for CASRPGGDETQYF.

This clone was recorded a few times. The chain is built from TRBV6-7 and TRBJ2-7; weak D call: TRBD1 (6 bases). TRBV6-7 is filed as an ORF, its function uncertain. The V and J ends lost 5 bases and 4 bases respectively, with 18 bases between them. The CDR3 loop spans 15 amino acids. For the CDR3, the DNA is TGTGCCAGCAGTATTCCAGGGGTACATCATTACGAGCAGTACTTC. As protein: CASSIPGVHHYEQYF.

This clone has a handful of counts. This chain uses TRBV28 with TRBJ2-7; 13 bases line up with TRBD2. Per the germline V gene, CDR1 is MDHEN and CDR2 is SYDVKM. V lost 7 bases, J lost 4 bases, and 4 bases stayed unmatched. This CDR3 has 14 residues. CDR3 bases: TGTGCCAGCACCCCGGGACTAGCGGGATACGAGCAGTACTTC. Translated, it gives CASTPGLAGYEQYF.

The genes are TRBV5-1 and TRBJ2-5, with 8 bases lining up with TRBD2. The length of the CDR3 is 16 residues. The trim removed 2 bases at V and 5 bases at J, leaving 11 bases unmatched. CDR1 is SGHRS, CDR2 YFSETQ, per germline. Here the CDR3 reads CASSFGPGGAVETQYF. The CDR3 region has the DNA TGCGCCAGCAGCTTCGGGCCCGGGGGGGCCGTGGAGACCCAGTACTTC.

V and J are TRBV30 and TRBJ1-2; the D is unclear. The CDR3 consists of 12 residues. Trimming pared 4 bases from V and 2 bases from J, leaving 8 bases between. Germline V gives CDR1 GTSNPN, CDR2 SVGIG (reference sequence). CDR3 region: CAWTPRNYGYTF. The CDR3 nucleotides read TGTGCCTGGACCCCCCGGAACTATGGCTACACCTTC.

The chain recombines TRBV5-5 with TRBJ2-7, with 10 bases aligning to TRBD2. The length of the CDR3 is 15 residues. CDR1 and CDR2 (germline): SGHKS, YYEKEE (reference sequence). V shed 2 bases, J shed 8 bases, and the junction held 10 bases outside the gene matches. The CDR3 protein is CASSLAGGTPSKQYF. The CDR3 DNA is TGTGCCAGCAGCTTAGCGGGGGGGACGCCGTCGAAGCAGTACTTC.

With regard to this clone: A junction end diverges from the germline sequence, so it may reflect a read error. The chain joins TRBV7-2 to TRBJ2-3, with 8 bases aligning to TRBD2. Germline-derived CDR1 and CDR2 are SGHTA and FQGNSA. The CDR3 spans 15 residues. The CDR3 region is CVSSWSGLAFDTQYF. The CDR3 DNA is TGTGTCAGCAGCTGGTCAGGACTAGCTTTCGATACGCAGTATTTT.

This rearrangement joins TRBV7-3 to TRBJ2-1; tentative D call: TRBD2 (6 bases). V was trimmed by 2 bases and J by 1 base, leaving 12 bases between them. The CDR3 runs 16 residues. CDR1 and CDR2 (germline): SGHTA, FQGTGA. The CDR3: CASSLLGGESYNEQFF. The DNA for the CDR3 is TGTGCCAGCAGCTTACTGGGGGGTGAGTCCTACAATGAGCAGTTCTTC. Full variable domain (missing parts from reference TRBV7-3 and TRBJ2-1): GAGVSQTPSNKVTEKGKYVELRCDPISGHTALYWYRQSLGQGPEFLIYFQGTGAADDSGLPNDRFFAVRPEGSVSTLKIQRTERGDSAVYLCASSLLGGESYNEQFFGPGTRLTVL.

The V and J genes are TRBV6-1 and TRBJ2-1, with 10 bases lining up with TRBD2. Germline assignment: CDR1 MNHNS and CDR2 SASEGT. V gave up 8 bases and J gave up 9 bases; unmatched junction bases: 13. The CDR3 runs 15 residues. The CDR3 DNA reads TGTGCCAGCCTTCAATCCAGCGGGGGGGCCGTTGAGCAGTTCTTC. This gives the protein CASLQSSGGAVEQFF.

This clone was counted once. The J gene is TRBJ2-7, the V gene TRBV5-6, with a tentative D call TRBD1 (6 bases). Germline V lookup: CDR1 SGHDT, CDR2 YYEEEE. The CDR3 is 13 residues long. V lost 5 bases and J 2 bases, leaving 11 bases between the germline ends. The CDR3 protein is CASSRDTTYEQYF. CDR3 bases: TGTGCCAGCAGTCGGGACACGACCTACGAGCAGTACTTC.

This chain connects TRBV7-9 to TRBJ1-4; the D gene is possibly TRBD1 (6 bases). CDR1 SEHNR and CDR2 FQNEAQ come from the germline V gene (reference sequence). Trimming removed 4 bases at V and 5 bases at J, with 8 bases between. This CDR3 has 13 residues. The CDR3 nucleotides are TGTGCCAGCAGCTCGACAGGCAATGAAAAACTGTTTTTT. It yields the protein CASSSTGNEKLFF.

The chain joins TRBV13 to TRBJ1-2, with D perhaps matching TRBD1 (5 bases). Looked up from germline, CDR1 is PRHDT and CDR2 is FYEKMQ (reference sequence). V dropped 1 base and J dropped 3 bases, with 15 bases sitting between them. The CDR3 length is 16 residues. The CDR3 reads CASSLDRGPSDYGYTF. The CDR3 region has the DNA TGTGCCAGCAGCTTAGATAGGGGCCCTAGTGACTATGGCTACACCTTC.

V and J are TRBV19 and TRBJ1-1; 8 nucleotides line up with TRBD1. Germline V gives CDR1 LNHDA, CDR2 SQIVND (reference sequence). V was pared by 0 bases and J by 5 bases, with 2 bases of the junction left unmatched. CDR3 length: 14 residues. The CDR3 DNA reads TGTGCCAGTAGTATAGAAAGGACAGGGACTGAAGCTTTCTTT. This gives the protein CASSIERTGTEAFF.

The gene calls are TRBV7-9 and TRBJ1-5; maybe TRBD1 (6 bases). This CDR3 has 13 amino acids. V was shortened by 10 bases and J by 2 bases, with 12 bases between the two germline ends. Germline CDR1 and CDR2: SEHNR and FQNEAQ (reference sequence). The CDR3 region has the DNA TGTGCCACCGCGGGGGCGGGCAATCAGCCCCAGCATTTT. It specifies CATAGAGNQPQHF. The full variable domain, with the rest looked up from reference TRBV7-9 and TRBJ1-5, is DTGVSQNPRHKITKRGQNVTFRCDPISEHNRLYWYRQTLGQGPEFLTYFQNEAQLEKSRLLSDRFSAERPKGSFSTLEIQRTEQGDSAMYLCATAGAGNQPQHFGDGTRLSIL.

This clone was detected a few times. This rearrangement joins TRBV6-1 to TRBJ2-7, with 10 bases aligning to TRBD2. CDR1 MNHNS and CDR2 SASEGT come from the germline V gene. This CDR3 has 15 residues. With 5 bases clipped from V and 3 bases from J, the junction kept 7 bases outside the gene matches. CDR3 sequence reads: CASSPLLAGNYEQYF. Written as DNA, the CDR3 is TGTGCCAGCAGTCCATTACTAGCGGGAAACTACGAGCAGTACTTC.

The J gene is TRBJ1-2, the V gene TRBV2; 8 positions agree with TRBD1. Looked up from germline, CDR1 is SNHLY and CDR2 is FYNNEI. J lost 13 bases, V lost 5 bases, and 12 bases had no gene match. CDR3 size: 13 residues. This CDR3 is CASSIENRGKVTF. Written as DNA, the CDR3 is TGTGCCAGCAGTATCGAGAACAGGGGGAAGGTCACCTTC.

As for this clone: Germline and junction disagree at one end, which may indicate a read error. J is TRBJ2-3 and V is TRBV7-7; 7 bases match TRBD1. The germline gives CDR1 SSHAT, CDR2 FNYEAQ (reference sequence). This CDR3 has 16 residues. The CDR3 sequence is CASSPDRVGGTDTQYF. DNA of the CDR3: TGTGCTAGCAGCCCCGACAGGGTGGGGGGCACAGATACGCAGTATTTT. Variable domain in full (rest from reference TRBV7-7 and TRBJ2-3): GAGVSQSPRYKVTKRGQDVTLRCDPISSHATLYWYQQALGQGPEFLTYFNYEAQPDKSGLPSDRFSAERPEGSISTLTIQRTEQRDSAMYRCASSPDRVGGTDTQYFGPGTRLTVL.

CDR3 loop: CASSYRDRNYGYTF. The DNA of the CDR3 is TGCGCCAGCAGCTACAGGGATCGGAACTATGGCTACACCTTC. The chain joins TRBV5-1 to TRBJ1-2; perhaps TRBD1 as D (6 bases). This CDR3 region has 14 residues. The V end lost 3 bases, the J end lost 2 bases, and 11 bases lay between the germline ends. CDR1 is SGHRS, CDR2 YFSETQ, per germline.